Following are 5 T cell receptor beta chains from one sample sequenced in a study of blood T cell repertoires in COVID-19. TCRdb's copy holds only in-frame clones and misses some; the assay was immunoSEQ multiplex PCR. The repertoire holds about 180,000 clones, with 85% as singletons. Sequencing was performed on peripheral blood. All receptors derive from a person between 65 and 80 years old with COVID-19, enrolled during active disease.

The chain couples TRBV29-1 to TRBJ2-3; 9 nucleotides match TRBD1. V lost 6 bases and J lost 2; bases outside the gene matches: 6. This CDR3 spans 14 amino acids. The germline V gene has CDR1 SQVTM and CDR2 ANQGSEA. This chain's CDR3 is CSVEPQGATDTQYF. The DNA for the CDR3 is TGCAGCGTCGAGCCACAGGGGGCCACAGATACGCAGTATTTT.

The CDR3 protein is CAALDRARGKLFF. In DNA, the CDR3 is TGTGCCGCCCTGGACAGGGCAAGGGGAAAACTGTTTTTT. The rearrangement joins TRBV19 to TRBJ1-4, with 8 nucleotides matching TRBD1. The CDR3 extends over 13 amino acids. Germline lookup yields CDR1 LNHDA and CDR2 SQIVND (reference sequence). The trim removed 11 bases at V and 10 bases at J, leaving 12 bases unmatched.

This clone has just a few counts. This chain joins TRBV10-3 and TRBJ2-7, with TRBD1 matching over 10 bases. Germline trimming cut 6 bases from V and 4 bases from J; bases unmatched to any gene: 6. The V gene's germline CDR1 is ENHRY and CDR2 SYGVKD. The CDR3 consists of 14 residues. The CDR3 DNA reads TGTGCCATCAGCACCCGGGACAGGGGTTACGAGCAGTACTTC. This codes for CAISTRDRGYEQYF.

The rearrangement links TRBV7-2 to TRBJ2-6; maybe TRBD2 (5 bases). Germline V gene data show CDR1 as SGHTA and CDR2 as FQGNSA. The CDR3 spans 16 residues. Trimming cost V 5 bases and J 2 bases, with 13 bases left between them. CDR3: CASSPEAGPGANVLTF. CDR3 bases: TGTGCCAGCAGCCCGGAGGCCGGTCCTGGGGCCAACGTCCTGACTTTC.

This sequence joins TRBV3-1 (or the pseudogene TRBV3-2) and TRBJ2-1; perhaps TRBD1 as D (6 bases). This CDR3 contains 16 residues. V was clipped by 0 bases and J by 5 bases, with 14 bases between them. Germline V gene data show CDR1 as LGHDT and CDR2 as YNNKEL (reference sequence). The chain's CDR3 is CASSQDPGVGNNEQFF. CDR3 nucleotide sequence: TGTGCCAGCAGCCAAGATCCAGGGGTTGGGAACAATGAGCAGTTCTTC.